This T cell receptor beta chain was identified in a study of T cells in Graves' hyperthyroidism and ophthalmopathy. Study-wide results and limits: In the blood, most expanded thyroid clonotypes above 0.001 appeared as well.

The blood specimen was taken at initial hyperthyroidism diagnosis, before any ophthalmopathy symptoms. Fresh peripheral blood, 10 ml, was the source of the PBMCs. The CDR3 is 14 amino acids. V lost 8 bases, J lost 7 bases, and 20 bases lay in between. CDR1 is MDHEN, CDR2 SYDVKM, per germline. In the case of this clonotype: Its antigen remains unidentified. A much more abundant neighbour one base away suggests this may be a read error.

TCR beta CDR3 sequences were amplified from RNA transcripts. TCR CDR3 regions were first amplified by RT-PCR with HTBI primers. One entry per CDR3 protein results from TCRdb running MiXCR on the multiplex PCR reads. The sample shows approximately 260,000 distinct CDR3 sequences, around 15% of them seen only once. The chain has TRBV28 and TRBJ2-5; D assignment may be TRBD1 or TRBD2 (6 bases each). The clonotype comes from a woman aged 45-65 years with Graves' hyperthyroidism that later progressed to Graves' ophthalmopathy. Sequencing was done on a sample of blood. The CDR3 region is CASGGSWGPGTQYF. CDR3 in DNA: TGTGCCAGCGGGGGGTCGTGGGGGCCAGGGACCCAGTACTTC.